What follows are 3 T cell receptor beta chains derived from one specimen sequenced in a study of blood T cell repertoires in COVID-19. Profiled with immunoSEQ multiplex PCR; TCRdb holds only in-frame clones, not every one. The sample yields under 300,000 clones, about 70% seen once. Sequenced sample: peripheral blood. These receptors all come from a woman aged 80 or over with acute or convalescent COVID-19.

V is TRBV7-6 and J is TRBJ1-2; D might be TRBD1 (5 bases). The CDR3 sequence is 15 residues long. The germline CDR1 and CDR2 sequences are SGHVS and FNYEAQ. Trimming left V 1 base short and J 4 bases short, with 13 bases between. This CDR3 reads CASSLGLAGSYGYTF. The CDR3 DNA reads as TGTGCCAGCAGCTTAGGACTTGCAGGGTCCTATGGCTACACCTTC.

This rearrangement joins TRBV2 to TRBJ2-3; D not resolved. Germline CDR1 and CDR2: SNHLY and FYNNEI. V was pared by 5 bases and J by 3 bases, with 6 bases between. The CDR3 loop spans 12 amino acids. The CDR3 protein is CASSSITDTQYF. In nucleotides, the CDR3 is TGTGCCAGCAGTTCTATAACAGATACGCAGTATTTT.

The rearrangement joins TRBV2 to TRBJ1-1; TRBD1 matches at 8 bases. The CDR3 is 13 amino acids. V dropped 8 bases and J dropped 5; count of bases not matched to a gene: 7. Germline V lookup: CDR1 SNHLY, CDR2 FYNNEI. The CDR3 DNA is TGTGCCAGCCCCGACAGGGGACGGACTGAAGCTTTCTTT. It yields the protein CASPDRGRTEAFF.